This TCR beta chain emerged from a study of blood T cell repertoires in COVID-19. Study background: Spain, Italy and the United States supplied samples that represented acute and convalescent COVID-19. From T cells, B-cell-depleted T cells, or PBMCs came the material, which was cDNA or gDNA.

This CDR3 spans 15 amino acids. With V trimmed by 1 base and J by 8 bases, 7 bases remained unmatched. Germline V CDR1 and CDR2: LNHNV, YYDKDF (reference sequence). The repertoire was sequenced with immunoSEQ multiplex PCR; TCRdb's copy has only in-frame clones and lacks some. The table lists tens of thousands of clones, about 88% of them singletons. The genes are TRBV15 and TRBJ2-4; TRBD1 matches 8 bases. This TCR derives from a human donor in a cohort sampled during active COVID-19. The source material was peripheral blood. CDR3 residues: CATSRAGQGGDIQYF. The CDR3 nucleotides read TGTGCCACCAGCAGAGCAGGACAGGGTGGGGACATTCAGTACTTC.